One sample yielded the 28 T cell receptor beta chains listed below, sequenced in a study of blood T cell repertoires in COVID-19 (dated by TCRdb to about 2020). The library was built by means of the immunoSEQ multiplex PCR assay. TCRdb retrieved this table from immuneACCESS and kept in-frame rearrangements only. Not all clones are present; in checked studies, unresolved V genes account for under half, and no reason is known for the remainder. This sample gives about 110,000 clones in total; less than 75% of them show up just once. About 1.8% of the sample is in the top ten clones. The material sequenced was peripheral blood. Source of these receptors: a woman aged 40-49 years with acute or convalescent COVID-19.

V and J are TRBV2 and TRBJ1-2, with 7 bases lining up with TRBD1. Germline V gene data show CDR1 as SNHLY and CDR2 as FYNNEI. V lost 4 bases to trimming and J lost 5 bases; unmatched junction nucleotides: 7. CDR3 length: 14 residues. CDR3 loop: CASSAQGVAYGYTF. The CDR3 coding sequence is TGTGCCAGCAGTGCCCAGGGGGTTGCGTATGGCTACACCTTC. Combining the CDR3 with reference TRBV2 and TRBJ1-2 gives the whole variable domain EPEVTQTPSHQVTQMGQEVILRCVPISNHLYFYWYRQILGQKVEFLVSFYNNEISEKSEIFDDQFSVERPDGSNFTLKIRSTKLEDSAMYFCASSAQGVAYGYTFGSGTRLTVV.

DNA for the CDR3: TGTGCCAGCAGCTTACTAGCGGGGATAGACGAGCAGTACTTC. This translates into CASSLLAGIDEQYF. The chain has TRBV11-2 and TRBJ2-7; 9 bases agree with TRBD2. J lost 5 bases, V lost 2 bases, and 4 bases had no gene match. In germline, CDR1 is SGHAT, CDR2 FQNNGV. The CDR3 covers 14 residues. The full variable domain, in which reference TRBV11-2 and TRBJ2-7 provide the parts outside the CDR3, is EAGVAQSPRYKIIEKRQSVAFWCNPISGHATLYWYQQILGQGPKLLIQFQNNGVVDDSQLPKDRFSAERLKGVDSTLKIQPAKLEDSAVYLCASSLLAGIDEQYFGPGTRLTVT.

This clone was counted between two and nine times. The chain combines TRBV9 with TRBJ2-1; 11 bases align to TRBD2. CDR1 and CDR2 (germline): SGDLS, YYNGEE. Trimming at V came to 2 bases and at J to 4 bases, leaving 2 bases not matched to a gene. This CDR3 has 15 amino acids. The CDR3, as DNA: TGTGCCAGCAGCGTCCTAGCGGGGGGTTACAATGAGCAGTTCTTC. Residues: CASSVLAGGYNEQFF.

The rearrangement links TRBV30 to TRBJ1-2, with a possible D match to TRBD1 (5 bases). Trimming left V 5 bases short and J 11 bases short, with 9 bases between. Germline CDR1 GTSNPN, CDR2 SVGIG (reference sequence). The CDR3 length is 9 residues. The CDR3 loop is CAWGRGYTF. The DNA for the CDR3 is TGTGCCTGGGGACGGGGGTACACCTTC.

V usage is TRBV25-1 and J usage is TRBJ2-2, with a weak D call TRBD1 (5 bases). The CDR3 covers 14 residues. The germline V and J ends were trimmed by 6 bases and 1 base, with 9 bases remaining between them. Germline V gene lookup returns CDR1 MGHDK and CDR2 SYGVNS. The DNA for the CDR3 is TGTGCCAGCAGAGGGCAGGGGAACACCGGGGAGCTGTTTTTT. This encodes CASRGQGNTGELFF.

The V gene is TRBV10-3, the J gene TRBJ2-7, with D tentatively TRBD1 (6 bases). The CDR3 contains 15 residues. The V gene's germline CDR1 is ENHRY and CDR2 SYGVKD. V shed 2 bases and J shed 2 bases, with 13 bases lying between them. CDR3 bases: TGTGCCATCAGTGAGGGATCCTACAGGGCCTACGAGCAGTACTTC. Residues: CAISEGSYRAYEQYF.

The V gene is TRBV7-3, the J gene TRBJ2-3; 14 bases line up with TRBD2. The CDR3 extends over 19 amino acids. Trimming cost V 4 bases and J 0 bases; bases outside gene matches: 9. The germline CDR1 and CDR2 sequences are SGHTA and FQGTGA. The chain's CDR3 is CASSSGLAGGLGSTDTQYF. The CDR3 nucleotides read TGTGCCAGCAGCTCCGGACTAGCGGGGGGCCTCGGAAGCACAGATACGCAGTATTTT.

The chain carries TRBV11-2 and TRBJ1-3, with 9 bases lining up with TRBD1. The CDR3 extends over 16 amino acids. CDR1 and CDR2 (germline): SGHAT, FQNNGV. V shed 1 base and J 0 bases; nucleotides not matched to a gene: 1. The CDR3: CASSLATGGSGNTIYF. CDR3 bases: TGTGCCAGCAGCTTAGCGACAGGGGGCTCTGGAAACACCATATATTTT.

The rearrangement links TRBV28 to TRBJ2-7; possible D gene TRBD2, 6 bases. V dropped 6 bases and J dropped 5 bases, with 17 bases sitting between them. The CDR3 sequence is 14 residues long. The germline V gene encodes CDR1 MDHEN and CDR2 SYDVKM. CDR3 sequence reads: CASRFGGERDEQYF. The CDR3 bases are TGTGCCAGCAGGTTCGGAGGGGAGAGGGACGAGCAGTACTTC.

The J gene is TRBJ2-5, the V gene TRBV28; no firm D call. The CDR3 covers 13 residues. V gave up 1 base and J gave up 5 bases, with 8 bases separating them. Germline V CDR1 and CDR2: MDHEN, SYDVKM. This CDR3 reads CASSLSGRETQYF. CDR3 in DNA: TGTGCCAGCAGTTTATCGGGTCGGGAGACCCAGTACTTC.

This sequence joins TRBV7-2 and TRBJ2-3, with 7 bases that match TRBD1. The germline gives CDR1 SGHTA, CDR2 FQGNSA. The CDR3 length is 16 residues. V dropped 4 bases and J dropped 0; count of bases not matched to a gene: 7. CDR3 nucleotide sequence: TGTGCCAGCAGCTCCTTAGGGGGCCCTAGCACAGATACGCAGTATTTT. Translated: CASSSLGGPSTDTQYF.

This chain joins TRBV4-1 and TRBJ2-2; possibly TRBD1 for D (5 bases). V shed 4 bases and J shed 7 bases, with 16 bases lying between them. The V gene's germline CDR1 is MGHRA and CDR2 YSYEKL. The CDR3 is made up of 15 amino acids. CDR3 DNA: TGCGCCAGCAGCCCGGGTCCAGGGCTTAACGGGGAGCTGTTTTTT. Encoded protein: CASSPGPGLNGELFF.

The chain employs TRBV11-2 and TRBJ1-1; TRBD1 aligns across 9 bases. There are 15 residues in the CDR3. V lost 4 bases and J lost 7; bases outside the gene matches: 10. Germline V lookup: CDR1 SGHAT, CDR2 FQNNGV. The CDR3 sequence is CASSSPGQGRGEAFF. The CDR3 DNA reads TGTGCCAGCAGCTCTCCAGGACAGGGGCGGGGTGAAGCTTTCTTT.

This chain connects TRBV10-3 to TRBJ1-1; the D is unclear. The ends were cut back, 6 bases at V and 3 bases at J, with 8 bases in the middle. Germline V gives CDR1 ENHRY, CDR2 SYGVKD. The CDR3 covers 12 residues. The CDR3 loop reads CAISPRDTEAFF. The CDR3, as DNA: TGTGCCATCAGCCCCCGGGACACTGAAGCTTTCTTT.

This clone was recorded only once. This chain joins TRBV5-1 and TRBJ1-4; D is ambiguous. The germline V gene encodes CDR1 SGHRS and CDR2 YFSETQ. V dropped 0 bases and J dropped 5 bases, with 5 bases sitting between them. CDR3 length equals 13 residues. CDR3 coding DNA: TGCGCCAGCAGCTTGGAGCTGAATGAAAAACTGTTTTTT. Translated: CASSLELNEKLFF.

The J gene is TRBJ1-2, the V gene TRBV24-1, with D possibly TRBD1 on 6 matching bases. This CDR3 comprises 14 residues. Germline loops: CDR1 KGHDR, CDR2 SFDVKD. V dropped 3 bases and J dropped 4 bases, with 11 bases sitting between them. The CDR3 nucleotides read TGTGCCACCAGTGATGGGGGGGCGATCTATGGCTACACCTTC. Residues: CATSDGGAIYGYTF.

The rearrangement links TRBV5-4 to TRBJ1-2; the D gene is possibly TRBD1 (5 bases). The ends were cut back, 0 bases at V and 6 bases at J, with 12 bases in the middle. CDR1 and CDR2 (germline): SGHNT, YYREEE (reference sequence). CDR3 length: 14 amino acids. Here the CDR3 reads CASSLADTFHGYTF. The CDR3 nucleotides are TGTGCCAGCAGCTTGGCGGACACCTTTCATGGCTACACCTTC.

The chain employs TRBV7-3 and TRBJ2-1; 10 bases are a match to TRBD2. J was trimmed by 4 bases and V by 5 bases; bases with no gene match: 5. From germline, CDR1 is SGHTA and CDR2 FQGTGA. The CDR3 covers 15 residues. CDR3 sequence (DNA): TGTGCCAGCAGCCTAAGCGGGGGGGAATACAATGAGCAGTTCTTC. This codes for CASSLSGGEYNEQFF. Full variable domain (missing parts from reference TRBV7-3 and TRBJ2-1): GAGVSQTPSNKVTEKGKYVELRCDPISGHTALYWYRQSLGQGPEFLIYFQGTGAADDSGLPNDRFFAVRPEGSVSTLKIQRTERGDSAVYLCASSLSGGEYNEQFFGPGTRLTVL.

CDR3 residues: CASSYGLPAKNIQYF. CDR3 bases: TGTGCCAGCAGTTATGGGCTCCCGGCCAAAAACATTCAGTACTTC. The V gene is TRBV6-5, the J gene TRBJ2-4; no definite D call. This CDR3 contains 15 residues. V gave up 3 bases and J gave up 1 base, with 10 bases separating them. CDR1 MNHEY and CDR2 SVGAGI come from the germline V gene.

This clone occurred once. The chain uses TRBV6-5 and TRBJ1-2; 9 bases fit TRBD1. Germline assignment: CDR1 MNHEY and CDR2 SVGAGI. The CDR3 is 14 residues long. Trimming took 7 bases from V and 8 from J; bases not matched to a gene: 11. The chain's CDR3 is CASTPGDRAGGYTF. The CDR3 nucleotides read TGTGCCAGCACCCCGGGGGACAGGGCGGGGGGCTACACCTTC.

The chain couples TRBV10-3 to TRBJ2-7; a weak D match, TRBD2 (6 bases). Germline CDR1 and CDR2: ENHRY and SYGVKD. The CDR3 loop spans 15 amino acids. V was pared by 0 bases and J by 3 bases, with 12 bases between. CDR3 residues: CAISESRGGGYEQYF. The CDR3 bases are TGTGCCATCAGTGAGTCGAGGGGAGGTGGCTACGAGCAGTACTTC.

CDR3 loop: CASSQISTGLGETQYF. The CDR3 DNA reads as TGTGCCAGCAGCCAAATATCGACAGGGCTAGGGGAGACCCAGTACTTC. This rearrangement joins TRBV3-1 (or the pseudogene TRBV3-2) to TRBJ2-5, with 7 bases fitting TRBD1. The CDR3 length is 16 residues. V lost 2 bases to trimming and J lost 5 bases; unmatched junction nucleotides: 11. Germline loops: CDR1 LGHDT, CDR2 YNNKEL (reference sequence).

V gene TRBV2 combines with J gene TRBJ2-2, with D hard to call. Germline CDR1 is SNHLY and CDR2 is FYNNEI. This CDR3 has 13 amino acids. V was pared by 2 bases and J by 6 bases, with 7 bases between. The CDR3 region has the DNA TGTGCCAGCAGTGAACTGCGGTCCGGGGAGCTGTTTTTT. Translating gives CASSELRSGELFF.

This chain links TRBV28 with TRBJ2-2, with 7 bases lining up with TRBD1. This CDR3 has 16 amino acids. Germline V lookup: CDR1 MDHEN, CDR2 SYDVKM. The V segment lost 6 bases and the J segment 5 bases; nucleotides outside the gene matches: 12. This CDR3 is CASSPSVQGRTGELFF. In nucleotides, the CDR3 is TGTGCCAGCAGCCCCTCCGTACAGGGGCGTACCGGGGAGCTGTTTTTT.

This clone was observed a handful of times. The gene calls are TRBV30 and TRBJ1-5, with TRBD1 matching 9 bases. Germline CDR1 and CDR2: GTSNPN and SVGIG (reference sequence). V lost 3 bases and J lost 6; bases outside the gene matches: 6. The CDR3 is made up of 14 amino acids. CDR3 nucleotide sequence: TGTGCCTGGAGGGGACAGGGCACGAGTCAGCCCCAGCATTTT. This translates into CAWRGQGTSQPQHF.

The gene calls are TRBV9 and TRBJ2-1; the match to TRBD2 covers 9 bases. V lost 6 bases, J lost 8 bases, and 12 bases stayed unmatched. Germline CDR1 SGDLS, CDR2 YYNGEE. The CDR3 has 15 amino acids. The CDR3 region has the DNA TGTGCCAGCAAGGGCGGGGGGGCAGGCAGCGATGAGCAGTTCTTC. This gives the protein CASKGGGAGSDEQFF.

V gene TRBV12-1 combines with J gene TRBJ2-2; no check of the table's D call, TRBD1, against the DNA was made. TRBV12-1 is described as a pseudogene. This CDR3 has 13 residues. In nucleotides, the CDR3 is TGTGCCAGCCGGACAGGCGCTAAGAGGGAGCTGTTTTTT. Translation gives CASRTGAKRELFF.

Worth noting for this clone: The germline gene is not matched at one end of the junction; a read error may be the cause. This chain uses TRBV6-5 with TRBJ2-3, with 7 bases identical to TRBD2. CDR3 length equals 12 residues. Germline V gene sequence: CDR1 MNHEY, CDR2 SVGAGI. Here the CDR3 reads CASSSGGRVVDF. The CDR3 nucleotides are TGTGCCAGCAGCTCCGGGGGGAGGGTCGTGGATTTT.